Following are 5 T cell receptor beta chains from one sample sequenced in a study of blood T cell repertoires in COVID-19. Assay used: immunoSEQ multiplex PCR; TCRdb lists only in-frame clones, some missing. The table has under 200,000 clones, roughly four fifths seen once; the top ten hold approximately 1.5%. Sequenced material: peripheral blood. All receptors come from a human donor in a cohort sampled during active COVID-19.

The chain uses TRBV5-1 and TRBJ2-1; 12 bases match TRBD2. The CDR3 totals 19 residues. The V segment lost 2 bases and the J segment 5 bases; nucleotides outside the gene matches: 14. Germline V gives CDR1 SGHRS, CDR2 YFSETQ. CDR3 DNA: TGCGCCAGCAGCTTCACCGGGACTAGCGGGCCCCCCGGTGACAATGAGCAGTTCTTC. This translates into CASSFTGTSGPPGDNEQFF.

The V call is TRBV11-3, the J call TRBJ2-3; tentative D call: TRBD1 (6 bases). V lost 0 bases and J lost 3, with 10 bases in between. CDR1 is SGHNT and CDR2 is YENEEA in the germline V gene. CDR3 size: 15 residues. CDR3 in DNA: TGTGCCAGCAGCTTAGAAACAGGGCAGACAGATACGCAGTATTTT. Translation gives CASSLETGQTDTQYF.

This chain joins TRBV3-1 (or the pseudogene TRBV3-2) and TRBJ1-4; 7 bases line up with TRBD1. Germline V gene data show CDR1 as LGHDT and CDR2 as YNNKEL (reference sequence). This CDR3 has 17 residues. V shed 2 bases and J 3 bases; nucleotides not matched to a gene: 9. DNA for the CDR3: TGTGCCAGCAGCCAAATGCTACAGGGGCGGGCTAATGAAAAACTGTTTTTT. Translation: CASSQMLQGRANEKLFF.

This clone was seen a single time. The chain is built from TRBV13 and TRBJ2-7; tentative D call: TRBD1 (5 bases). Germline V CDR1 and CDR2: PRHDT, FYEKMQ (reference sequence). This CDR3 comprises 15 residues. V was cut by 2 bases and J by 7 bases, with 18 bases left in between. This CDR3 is CASSLRAKGPWEQYF. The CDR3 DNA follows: TGTGCCAGCAGCTTACGGGCCAAGGGGCCCTGGGAGCAGTACTTC.

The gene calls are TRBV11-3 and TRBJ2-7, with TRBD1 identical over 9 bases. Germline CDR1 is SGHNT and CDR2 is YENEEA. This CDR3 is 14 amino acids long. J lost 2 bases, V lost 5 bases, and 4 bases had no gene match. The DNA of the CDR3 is TGTGCCAGCAGCCCCCGGGACAGGGCCTACGAGCAGTACTTC. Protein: CASSPRDRAYEQYF.